A selection of T cell receptor beta chains follows, all from one sample in a study of blood T cell repertoires in COVID-19. Sequencing was performed with immunoSEQ multiplex PCR; in TCRdb, only in-frame clones are kept and a portion is missing. The repertoire holds around 100,000 clones, with around four fifths as singletons. Source material: peripheral blood. The receptors derive from a man in his fifties or sixties with active or convalescent COVID-19. Each CDR3 is given with its conserved first and last residue. Each record gives: V gene, J gene, CDR3 protein.

v_call: TRBV5-1
j_call: TRBJ1-1
cdr3_aa: CASSLDSFGGMNTEAFF

v_call: TRBV3-1/TRBV3-2
j_call: TRBJ1-1
cdr3_aa: CASSLRENTEAFF

v_call: TRBV30
j_call: TRBJ2-7
cdr3_aa: CAWSRGGRYEQYF

v_call: TRBV15
j_call: TRBJ2-1
cdr3_aa: CATRFEGAGGYSNEQFF

v_call: TRBV5-4
j_call: TRBJ2-2
cdr3_aa: CASSSPTDLLAGELFF

v_call: TRBV24-1
j_call: TRBJ2-3
cdr3_aa: CATSEAGLAGSTDTQYF

v_call: TRBV11-3
j_call: TRBJ2-2
cdr3_aa: CASSVTGWELFF

v_call: TRBV30
j_call: TRBJ2-6
cdr3_aa: CAWNRGLGANVLTF

v_call: TRBV5-6
j_call: TRBJ2-3
cdr3_aa: CASSLGQVLTDTQYF

v_call: TRBV5-4
j_call: TRBJ2-7
cdr3_aa: CASSSPDGHYEQYF

v_call: TRBV2
j_call: TRBJ2-1
cdr3_aa: CASSGWGVSSYNEQFF

v_call: TRBV9
j_call: TRBJ2-1
cdr3_aa: CASSVGDRLFF

v_call: TRBV27
j_call: TRBJ1-2
cdr3_aa: CASSGQGPNYGYTF

v_call: TRBV2
j_call: TRBJ2-2
cdr3_aa: CASSATGGTNTGELFF

v_call: TRBV11-3
j_call: TRBJ2-1
cdr3_aa: CASSLGTSVNNEQFF

v_call: TRBV5-1
j_call: TRBJ2-7
cdr3_aa: CASSLGQFSHLEQYF

v_call: TRBV19
j_call: TRBJ2-6
cdr3_aa: CASSISPTALTGANVLTF

v_call: TRBV9
j_call: TRBJ2-7
cdr3_aa: CASSVGDSMREQYF

v_call: TRBV9
j_call: TRBJ2-1
cdr3_aa: CASSVVPGQGAGEQFF

v_call: TRBV9
j_call: TRBJ2-6
cdr3_aa: CASSHSPSGRRGANVLTF

v_call: TRBV4-2
j_call: TRBJ2-1
cdr3_aa: CASDPFGREGDEQFF

v_call: TRBV28
j_call: TRBJ1-5
cdr3_aa: CASSLRRSWSNQPQHF

v_call: TRBV19
j_call: TRBJ1-2
cdr3_aa: CASRRTGTIANYGYTF

v_call: TRBV7-9
j_call: TRBJ1-2
cdr3_aa: CASSLLGQSYGYTF

v_call: TRBV15
j_call: TRBJ1-1
cdr3_aa: CATSRDPGDTEAFF

v_call: TRBV20-1
j_call: TRBJ1-1
cdr3_aa: CRGTGGTEAFF

v_call: TRBV3-1/TRBV3-2
j_call: TRBJ2-7
cdr3_aa: CASSQGTGGLYEQYF

v_call: TRBV7-6
j_call: TRBJ2-1
cdr3_aa: CASSLRGEPPSGRANEQFF

v_call: TRBV7-2
j_call: TRBJ2-7
cdr3_aa: CASSPQGSGHEQYF

v_call: TRBV2
j_call: TRBJ1-2
cdr3_aa: CASSQQGDTYGYTF

v_call: TRBV7-6
j_call: TRBJ2-2
cdr3_aa: CASSLVSPASGYTGELFF

v_call: TRBV7-2
j_call: TRBJ2-7
cdr3_aa: CASSYNGGQGMAYEQYF

v_call: TRBV29-1
j_call: TRBJ2-1
cdr3_aa: CSVETSGYNEQFF

v_call: TRBV20-1
j_call: TRBJ1-2
cdr3_aa: CSAPLQGGYTF

v_call: TRBV28
j_call: TRBJ2-3
cdr3_aa: CASSGHPSTSAGGTDTQYF

v_call: TRBV27
j_call: TRBJ2-2
cdr3_aa: CASSPGRGTGELFF

v_call: TRBV11-2
j_call: TRBJ1-1
cdr3_aa: CATHAGRGVSTEAFF

v_call: TRBV5-4
j_call: TRBJ2-7
cdr3_aa: CASSPGQFYEQYF

v_call: TRBV30
j_call: TRBJ2-2
cdr3_aa: CAWNLGIGAGELFF

v_call: TRBV5-4
j_call: TRBJ2-2
cdr3_aa: CASSWGQGTGELFF

v_call: TRBV24-1
j_call: TRBJ1-2
cdr3_aa: CATSDLRLNYGYTF

v_call: TRBV25-1
j_call: TRBJ1-4
cdr3_aa: CASGTGGEKLFF

v_call: TRBV19
j_call: TRBJ1-2
cdr3_aa: CASRGGRPRYGYTF